The present TCR beta chain was sequenced within a study of CD8 T cells in ankylosing spondylitis. TCRdb ran MiXCR on the 5' RACE reads and lists one entry per CDR3 protein. The sample holds about 36,000 distinct CDR3 sequences; about 5.5% are singletons and the top ten take about 12%. The study, taken as a whole, reports: There were earlier reports of some motif variants in reactive arthritis synovial fluid and blood. Ankylosing spondylitis blood seemed to carry a telltale TCR beta motif made of roughly 8 highly homologous variants.

V was pared by 6 bases and J by 6 bases, with 18 bases between. The germline V gene has CDR1 MNHEY and CDR2 SMNVEV (reference sequence). The CDR3 runs to 14 residues. By proportion, this clonotype is medium-sized. No antigen is known for it. Sample: blood, either unsorted or a sorted T cell fraction (not recorded which). The receptor's source is a male donor with ankylosing spondylitis or in good health (not recorded which). V gene TRBV27 combines with J gene TRBJ2-7; D may match TRBD1 or TRBD2 (5 bases each). In DNA form, the CDR3 reads TGTGCCAGCAGCCGAACAGGCCTAGCCGCCGAGCAGTACTTC. Its translation: CASSRTGLAAEQYF.